The 30 T cell receptor beta chains below all came from one sample that was sequenced in a study of CD8 T cells in ankylosing spondylitis. From the 5' RACE reads, TCRdb called clonotypes with MiXCR, one entry per CDR3 protein. The table includes approximately 110,000 distinct CDR3 sequences, around 24% detected once. The source material was synovial fluid, either unsorted or a sorted T cell fraction (not recorded which). These receptors all stem from a male donor with ankylosing spondylitis.

The chain links TRBV20-1 to TRBJ2-5, with 11 bases lining up with TRBD2. In germline, CDR1 is DFQATT, CDR2 SNEGSKA (reference sequence). Germline trimming cut 4 bases from V and 4 bases from J; bases unmatched to any gene: 8. This CDR3 has 15 residues. DNA for the CDR3: TGCAGTGCTAAGAGTTTAGCGGGAGGGCGAGAGACCCAGTACTTC. Amino acids: CSAKSLAGGRETQYF.

In its sample, this clonotype was seen a few times. The rearrangement uses TRBV20-1 and TRBJ2-1; D unresolved. The length of the CDR3 is 14 residues. Germline assignment: CDR1 DFQATT and CDR2 SNEGSKA (reference sequence). V lost 3 bases and J lost 3, with 12 bases in between. CDR3 bases: TGCAGTGCTAGTGGGCCCTCGGGCTACAATGAGCAGTTCTTC. Translated: CSASGPSGYNEQFF.

This clonotype is a singleton in its sample. The chain couples TRBV5-1 to TRBJ1-1; D gene uncertain. This CDR3 is built from 14 residues. V lost 4 bases to trimming and J lost 2 bases, with 12 bases between them. The germline CDR1 and CDR2 sequences are SGHRS and YFSETQ. CDR3 amino acids: CASSPRPFNTEAFF. CDR3 coding DNA: TGCGCCAGCAGCCCTCGACCCTTTAACACTGAAGCTTTCTTT.

This clonotype appeared many times. The chain recombines TRBV10-2 with TRBJ2-4; perhaps TRBD2 as D (7 bases). CDR3 size: 14 residues. CDR1 and CDR2 (germline): WSHSY, SAAADI. Trimming cost V 10 bases and J 1 base, with 14 bases left between them. CDR3 amino acids: CATRGSGAKNIQYF. The CDR3, as DNA: TGCGCCACCAGGGGTAGCGGGGCCAAAAACATTCAGTACTTC.

A note on this clonotype: The germline gene is not matched at one end of the junction; a read error may be the cause. This chain links TRBV5-6 with TRBJ1-4; possibly TRBD1 for D (6 bases). The CDR3 length is 15 residues. The V gene's germline CDR1 is SGHDT and CDR2 YYEEEE. CDR3 region: CASTNTGTRNEKPFF. In DNA form, the CDR3 reads TGTGCCAGCACCAACACCGGGACAAGGAATGAAAAACCGTTTTTT.

This clonotype was counted only a few times. J is TRBJ2-7 and V is TRBV28; 8 nucleotides match TRBD1. V was clipped by 8 bases and J by 7 bases; unmatched bases: 13. This CDR3 comprises 14 residues. Germline CDR1 is MDHEN and CDR2 is SYDVKM. The CDR3 loop reads CASRAGTGSYEQYV. CDR3 nucleotides: TGTGCCAGCCGCGCCGGGACAGGATCTTATGAGCAGTACGTC.

This clonotype was picked up a small number of times. The chain carries TRBV11-2 and TRBJ2-1; D remains unclear. CDR1 is SGHAT and CDR2 is FQNNGV in the germline V gene. The CDR3 consists of 15 residues. Between the trimmed V and J ends, which lost 5 bases and 0 bases, there was a span of 11 bases. This chain's CDR3 is CASSPAGPSYNEQFF. In DNA, the CDR3 is TGTGCCAGCAGCCCAGCCGGGCCCTCCTACAATGAGCAGTTCTTC.

This clonotype is a singleton in its sample. The chain joins TRBV12-3 or TRBV12-4 to TRBJ2-5, with D uncertain. The CDR3 is 15 residues long. The V end lost 6 bases, the J end lost 2 bases, and 16 bases lay between the germline ends. CDR3 nucleotide sequence: TGTGCCAGCAGCCGATTGACGTACCTTCAAGAGACCCAGTACTTC. This encodes CASSRLTYLQETQYF.

The CDR3: CAISPGSGGYNEQFF. CDR3 nucleotide sequence: TGTGCCATCAGTCCAGGAAGCGGCGGCTACAATGAGCAGTTCTTC. The J gene is TRBJ2-1, the V gene TRBV10-3, with D maybe TRBD2 (5 bases). The CDR3 has 15 amino acids. V lost 5 bases, J lost 3 bases, and 14 bases lay in between. Looked up from germline, CDR1 is ENHRY and CDR2 is SYGVKD.

This clonotype has a handful of counts. The chain couples TRBV11-2 to TRBJ1-1; 8 bases are shared with TRBD1. The V and J ends lost 3 bases and 7 bases, in that order; junction bases with no gene match: 4. Looked up from germline, CDR1 is SGHAT and CDR2 is FQNNGV. The CDR3 runs 13 residues. The CDR3 reads CASSFDRGGEAFF. Here the CDR3 DNA reads TGTGCCAGCAGCTTCGACAGGGGTGGTGAAGCTTTCTTT.

This clonotype came up once. The chain combines TRBV20-1 with TRBJ2-1; 8 bases are a match to TRBD2. CDR3 length equals 16 residues. Per germline, CDR1 DFQATT and CDR2 SNEGSKA (reference sequence). The trim removed 2 bases at V and 0 bases at J, leaving 6 bases unmatched. The CDR3 reads CSARKAGGLSYNEQFF. DNA of the CDR3: TGCAGTGCTAGAAAGGCGGGAGGCCTCTCCTACAATGAGCAGTTCTTC.

The chain recombines TRBV12-3 or TRBV12-4 with TRBJ1-1, with D unclear. The CDR3 totals 13 residues. Trimming left V 2 bases short and J 8 bases short, with 12 bases between. The CDR3 reads CASSLIRGSEAFF. The CDR3 bases are TGTGCCAGCAGTTTAATTCGGGGTTCGGAAGCTTTCTTT.

The sample holds a few counts of this clonotype. The J gene is TRBJ1-1, the V gene TRBV9; no clear D. The germline V gene has CDR1 SGDLS and CDR2 YYNGEE. The CDR3 is made up of 12 amino acids. Deletions cut 4 bases from V and 4 bases from J, with 8 bases between. The CDR3 DNA is TGTGCCAGCAGCATTACGGGCACTGAAGCTTTCTTT. It is translated as CASSITGTEAFF.

In this sample, this clonotype turned up a few times. The V call is TRBV5-6, the J call TRBJ1-2; unclear D gene. Germline CDR1 SGHDT, CDR2 YYEEEE. Trimming shortened V by 1 base and J by 7 bases, and 8 bases separated the two germline ends. The CDR3 sequence is 12 residues long. The CDR3 spells CASSLLGSGYTF. CDR3 coding DNA: TGTGCCAGCAGCTTGTTGGGGAGTGGCTACACCTTC.

This clonotype was detected a few times. CDR3 region: CASSRAGWGEKLFF. In nucleotides, the CDR3 is TGTGCCAGCAGCCGAGCGGGGTGGGGTGAAAAACTGTTTTTT. The gene calls are TRBV14 and TRBJ1-4; D not resolved. This CDR3 is 14 amino acids long. The ends were cut back, 4 bases at V and 7 bases at J, with 13 bases in the middle. The germline V gene encodes CDR1 SGHDN and CDR2 FVKESK.

This chain joins TRBV30 and TRBJ1-6; D gene uncertain. Trimming left V 2 bases short and J 10 bases short, with 12 bases between. Per the germline V gene, CDR1 is GTSNPN and CDR2 is SVGIG (reference sequence). CDR3 size: 13 residues. The CDR3 here is CAWSPTEGSPLHF. The CDR3 bases are TGTGCCTGGAGTCCTACGGAAGGATCACCCCTCCACTTT.

This chain connects TRBV11-2 to TRBJ2-7, with D maybe TRBD2 (6 bases). Trimming took 5 bases from V and 4 from J, leaving 15 bases between them. Germline CDR1 SGHAT, CDR2 FQNNGV. The CDR3 is 14 residues long. CDR3 sequence: CASSPPAGAYEQYF. Written as DNA, the CDR3 is TGTGCCAGCAGCCCCCCAGCGGGTGCGTACGAGCAGTACTTC.

This clonotype was counted only a few times. This chain uses TRBV2 with TRBJ2-7; D unclear. CDR1 and CDR2 from the germline V gene are SNHLY and FYNNEI. V gave up 3 bases and J gave up 6 bases, with 6 bases separating them. The CDR3 is made up of 11 amino acids. The CDR3 spells CASSEIGEQYF. In DNA, the CDR3 is TGTGCCAGCAGTGAGATCGGCGAGCAGTACTTC.

In regard to this clonotype: One end of the junction is discordant with germline, which a read error may explain. CDR3 amino acids: CSALRGRDNNKQFF. In DNA form, the CDR3 reads TGCAGTGCCCTCCGTGGGCGGGATAACAATAAGCAGTTCTTC. The J gene is TRBJ2-1, the V gene TRBV20-1; tentatively, D is TRBD2 (6 bases). This CDR3 is built from 14 residues. The germline gives CDR1 DFQATT, CDR2 SNEGSKA (reference sequence).

This clonotype turned up a few times. The chain couples TRBV6-1 to TRBJ1-2, with a tentative D call TRBD1 (5 bases). CDR1 and CDR2 (germline): MNHNS, SASEGT. The length of the CDR3 is 14 residues. Trimming took 3 bases from V and 3 from J, leaving 11 bases between them. CDR3 coding DNA: TGTGCCAGCAGTGAGGGGGGTGTGGACTATGGCTACACCTTC. As protein: CASSEGGVDYGYTF.

This clonotype was picked up many times. This chain joins TRBV20-1 and TRBJ1-4; D is unresolved. From germline, CDR1 is DFQATT and CDR2 SNEGSKA (reference sequence). Between the trimmed V and J ends, which lost 6 bases and 8 bases, there was a span of 19 bases. This CDR3 is built from 14 residues. The CDR3 is CSAGETDRGEKLFF. The CDR3 region has the DNA TGCAGTGCCGGAGAAACGGATCGCGGGGAAAAACTGTTTTTT.

This clonotype was counted a few times. The chain couples TRBV3-1 to TRBJ1-2; D not resolved. The V gene lost 0 bases and the J gene lost 6 bases, with 8 bases spanning the gap. There are 13 residues in the CDR3. In germline, CDR1 is LGHDT, CDR2 YNNKEL (reference sequence). The CDR3 spells CASSQDIQDGYTF. The CDR3 nucleotides are TGTGCCAGCAGCCAAGATATACAAGATGGCTACACCTTC.

This clonotype showed up many times. The CDR3 is CATSAGDAADTQYF. CDR3 sequence (DNA): TGTGCCACCAGTGCGGGAGATGCGGCAGATACGCAGTATTTT. The chain recombines TRBV24-1 with TRBJ2-3; a weak D match, TRBD2 (6 bases). The germline V gene has CDR1 KGHDR and CDR2 SFDVKD. The ends were cut back, 5 bases at V and 4 bases at J, with 12 bases in the middle. This CDR3 comprises 14 residues.

Turning to this clonotype: This may arise from a read error, as a much more abundant clone is one base away. The chain couples TRBV10-3 to TRBJ1-3; TRBD1 is a possible D gene (5 bases). The CDR3 is made up of 14 amino acids. Trimming pared 6 bases from V and 7 bases from J, leaving 16 bases between. CDR1 is ENHRY, CDR2 SYGVKD, per germline. This chain's CDR3 is CAIREETWGNTIYF. The CDR3 bases are TGTGCCATCAGGGAAGAGACATGGGGGAACACCATATATTTT.

This clonotype was counted ten times or more. This chain uses TRBV5-6 with TRBJ2-1; D is ambiguous. The CDR3 contains 11 residues. Trimming left V 4 bases short and J 5 bases short, with 4 bases between. CDR1 is SGHDT and CDR2 is YYEEEE in the germline V gene. Here the CDR3 DNA reads TGTGCCAGCAGCCGGAACAATGAGCAGTTCTTC. Translated, it gives CASSRNNEQFF.

This clonotype was seen more than once but under ten times. The chain carries TRBV5-1 and TRBJ1-5; no reliable D call. Between the trimmed V and J ends, which lost 0 bases and 9 bases, there was a span of 16 bases. The CDR3 is 15 residues long. Looked up from germline, CDR1 is SGHRS and CDR2 is YFSETQ. CDR3 amino acids: CASSLVSGSQGPQHF. CDR3 DNA sequence: TGCGCCAGCAGCTTGGTATCTGGATCTCAAGGGCCCCAGCATTTT.

The rearrangement links TRBV29-1 to TRBJ2-2, with a possible D match to TRBD2 (5 bases). Germline V CDR1 and CDR2: SQVTM, ANQGSEA. V dropped 8 bases and J dropped 5 bases, with 15 bases sitting between them. This CDR3 region has 13 residues. This CDR3 reads CSFWSRGTGELFF. Here the CDR3 DNA reads TGCAGCTTTTGGTCCCGCGGGACCGGGGAGCTGTTTTTT.

This clonotype showed up just a few times. This rearrangement joins TRBV20-1 to TRBJ2-3; 8 positions agree with TRBD1. The germline V gene has CDR1 DFQATT and CDR2 SNEGSKA (reference sequence). With V trimmed by 0 bases and J by 3 bases, 11 bases remained unmatched. The CDR3 is 17 residues long. This CDR3 is CSARDWTGTQGTDTQYF. In DNA, the CDR3 is TGCAGTGCTAGAGACTGGACAGGGACCCAGGGGACAGATACGCAGTATTTT.

The chain couples TRBV7-7 to TRBJ2-1; D is uncertain. Trimming shortened V by 5 bases and J by 0 bases, and 11 bases separated the two germline ends. This CDR3 contains 15 residues. CDR1 is SSHAT, CDR2 FNYEAQ, per germline (reference sequence). The CDR3, as DNA: TGTGCCAGCAGCCTAGGGCTGGGCTCCTACAATGAGCAGTTCTTC. It translates to CASSLGLGSYNEQFF. Full variable domain (missing parts from reference TRBV7-7 and TRBJ2-1): GAGVSQSPRYKVTKRGQDVTLRCDPISSHATLYWYQQALGQGPEFLTYFNYEAQPDKSGLPSDRFSAERPEGSISTLTIQRTEQRDSAMYRCASSLGLGSYNEQFFGPGTRLTVL.

The chain recombines TRBV6-2 or TRBV6-3 with TRBJ2-1; TRBD1 matches 7 bases. V lost 8 bases to trimming and J lost 1 base; unmatched junction nucleotides: 11. CDR1 MNHEY and CDR2 SVGEGT come from the germline V gene. The CDR3 has 16 amino acids. This CDR3 reads CASLGKGAKSYNEQFF. The DNA for the CDR3 is TGTGCCAGCCTAGGGAAGGGGGCGAAGTCCTACAATGAGCAGTTCTTC.